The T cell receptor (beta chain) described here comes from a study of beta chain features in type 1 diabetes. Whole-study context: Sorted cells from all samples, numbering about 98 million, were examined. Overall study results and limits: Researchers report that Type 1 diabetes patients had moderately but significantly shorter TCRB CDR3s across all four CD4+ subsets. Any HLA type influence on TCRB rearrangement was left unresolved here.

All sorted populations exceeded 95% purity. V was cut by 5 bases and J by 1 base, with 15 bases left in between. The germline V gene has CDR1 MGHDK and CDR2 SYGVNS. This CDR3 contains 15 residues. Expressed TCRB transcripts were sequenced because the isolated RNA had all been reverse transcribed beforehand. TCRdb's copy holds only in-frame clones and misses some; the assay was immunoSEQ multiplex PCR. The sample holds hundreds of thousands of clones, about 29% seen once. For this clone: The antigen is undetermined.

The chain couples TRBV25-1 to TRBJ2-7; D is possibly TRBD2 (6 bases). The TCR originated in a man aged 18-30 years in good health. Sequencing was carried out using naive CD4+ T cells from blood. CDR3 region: CASSLGGTSSYEQYF. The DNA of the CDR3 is TGTGCCAGCAGTTTGGGCGGGACCAGTTCCTACGAGCAGTACTTC.